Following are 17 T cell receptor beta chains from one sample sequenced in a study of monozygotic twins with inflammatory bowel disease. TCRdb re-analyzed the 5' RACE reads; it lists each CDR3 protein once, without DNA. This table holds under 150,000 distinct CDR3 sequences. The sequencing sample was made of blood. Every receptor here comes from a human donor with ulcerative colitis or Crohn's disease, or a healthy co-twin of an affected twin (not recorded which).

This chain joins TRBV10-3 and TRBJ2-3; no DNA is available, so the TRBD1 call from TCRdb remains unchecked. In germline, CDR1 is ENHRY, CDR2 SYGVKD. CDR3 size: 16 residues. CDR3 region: CAISESGGPFTDTQYF.

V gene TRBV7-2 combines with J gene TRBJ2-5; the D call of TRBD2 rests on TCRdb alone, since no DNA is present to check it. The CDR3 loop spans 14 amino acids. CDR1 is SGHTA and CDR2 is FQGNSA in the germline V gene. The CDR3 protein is CASSQRGVLETQYF.

CDR3: CASSETGGWPINSPLHF. The rearrangement uses TRBV7-2 and TRBJ1-6; without DNA, the TCRdb call of TRBD1 cannot be checked. The CDR3 length is 17 residues. The germline CDR1 and CDR2 sequences are SGHTA and FQGNSA.

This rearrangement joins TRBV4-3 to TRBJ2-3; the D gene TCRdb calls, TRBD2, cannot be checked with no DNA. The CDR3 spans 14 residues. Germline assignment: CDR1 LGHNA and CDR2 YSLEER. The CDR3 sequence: CASSTAVAADTQYF.

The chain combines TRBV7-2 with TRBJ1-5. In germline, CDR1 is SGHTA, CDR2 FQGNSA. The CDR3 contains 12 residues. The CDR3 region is CASREPNQPQHF.

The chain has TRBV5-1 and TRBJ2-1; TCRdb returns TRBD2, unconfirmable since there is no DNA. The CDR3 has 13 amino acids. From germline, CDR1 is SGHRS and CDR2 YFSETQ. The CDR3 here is CASSIGRDNEQFF. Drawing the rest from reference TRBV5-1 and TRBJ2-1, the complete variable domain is KAGVTQTPRYLIKTRGQQVTLSCSPISGHRSVSWYQQTPGQGLQFLFEYFSETQRNKGNFPGRFSGRQFSNSRSEMNVSTLELGDSALYLCASSIGRDNEQFFGPGTRLTVL.

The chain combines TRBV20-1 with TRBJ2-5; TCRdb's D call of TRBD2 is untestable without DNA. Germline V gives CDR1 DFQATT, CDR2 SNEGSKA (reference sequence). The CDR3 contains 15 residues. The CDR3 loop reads CSARGDGGAQETQYF.

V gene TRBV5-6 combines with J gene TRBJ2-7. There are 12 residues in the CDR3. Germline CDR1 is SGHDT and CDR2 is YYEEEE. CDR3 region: CASSLVLSEQYF.

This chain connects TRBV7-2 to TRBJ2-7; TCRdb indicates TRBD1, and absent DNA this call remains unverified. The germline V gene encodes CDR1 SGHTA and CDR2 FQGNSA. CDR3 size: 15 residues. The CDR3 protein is CASSSGTASSYEQYF.

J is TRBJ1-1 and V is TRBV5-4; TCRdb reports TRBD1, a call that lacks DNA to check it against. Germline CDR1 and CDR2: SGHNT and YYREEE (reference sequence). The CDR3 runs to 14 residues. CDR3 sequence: CASSLEQGNTVAFF.

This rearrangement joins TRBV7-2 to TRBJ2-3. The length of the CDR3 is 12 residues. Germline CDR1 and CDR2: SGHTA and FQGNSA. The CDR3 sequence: CASAWLADTQYF.

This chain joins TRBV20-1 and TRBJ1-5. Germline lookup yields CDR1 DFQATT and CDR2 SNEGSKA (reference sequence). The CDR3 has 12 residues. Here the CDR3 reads CSFGRDSQPQHF.

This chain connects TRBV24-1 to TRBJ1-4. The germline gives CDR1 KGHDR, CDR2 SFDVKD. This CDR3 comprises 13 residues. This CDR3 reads CATSPRRGEKLFF.

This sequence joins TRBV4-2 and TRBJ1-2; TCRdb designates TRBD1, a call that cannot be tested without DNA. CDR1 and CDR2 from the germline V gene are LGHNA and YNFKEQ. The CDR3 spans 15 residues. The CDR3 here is CASSQSVAGADGYTF.

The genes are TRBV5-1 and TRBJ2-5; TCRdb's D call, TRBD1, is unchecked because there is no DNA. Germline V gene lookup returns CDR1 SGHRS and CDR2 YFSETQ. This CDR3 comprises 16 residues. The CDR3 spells CASSRGGGSYQETQYF.

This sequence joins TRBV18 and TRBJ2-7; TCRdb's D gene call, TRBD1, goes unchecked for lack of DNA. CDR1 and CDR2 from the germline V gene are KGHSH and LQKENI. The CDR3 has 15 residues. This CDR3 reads CASSPGTGSSYEQYF.

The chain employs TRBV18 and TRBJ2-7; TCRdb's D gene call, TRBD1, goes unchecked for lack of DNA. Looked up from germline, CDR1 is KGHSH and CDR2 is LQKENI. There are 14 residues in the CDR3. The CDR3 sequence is CASSEGQGHREQYF.